These T cell receptor beta chains were read from a single sample in a study of OX40 agonist ivuxolimab in advanced cancers. Profiling relied on immunoSEQ multiplex PCR, and the TCRdb table lists in-frame clones only, not all of them. The sample contains 25,000 to 40,000 clones, around 87% of which appear only once. The source was CD4+ or CD8+ T cells sorted from blood, collected in a trial of the OX40 agonist ivuxolimab. The receptor set was obtained from an adult with an advanced solid tumor such as melanoma, head and neck, liver or kidney cancer. Each CDR3 is given with its conserved first and last residue. The D gene is left open where the match is weak. Size is omitted from some rows. Given values are once, few, many or a class for expanded clones.

j_gene	d_gene	v_gene	abundance	CDR3aa	CDR3nt
TRBJ1-5	-	TRBV28	-	CASSRAGQNQPQHF	TGTGCCAGCAGTAGGGCCGGACAGAATCAGCCCCAGCATTTT
TRBJ2-3	-	TRBV2	-	CASSVFRTGTDTQYF	TGTGCCAGCAGTGTTTTTCGTACAGGCACAGATACGCAGTATTTT
TRBJ2-7	TRBD1	TRBV10-2	few	CASSTGTGGSYEQYF	TGCGCCAGCAGCACCGGGACAGGGGGCTCCTACGAGCAGTACTTC
TRBJ1-1	-	TRBV5-1	-	CASSFQGVNTEAFF	TGCGCCAGCAGCTTTCAAGGGGTGAACACTGAAGCTTTCTTT
TRBJ1-1	-	TRBV5-5	-	CASSFGANTEAFF	TGTGCCAGCAGCTTTGGAGCGAACACTGAAGCTTTCTTT
TRBJ1-5	-	TRBV10-2	-	CASNGQLNQPQHF	TGCGCCAGCAACGGACAGTTGAATCAGCCCCAGCATTTT
TRBJ1-4	-	TRBV4-1	-	CASSQPLRAEGEKLFF	TGCGCCAGCAGCCAGCCCCTCCGAGCGGAGGGGGAAAAACTGTTTTTT
TRBJ2-1	-	TRBV18	-	CASSPGNNNEQFF	TGTGCCAGCTCACCAGGCAACAACAATGAGCAGTTCTTC
TRBJ2-3	-	TRBV5-1	-	CASSRRTRDTQYF	TGCGCCAGCAGCCGGAGGACTCGGGATACGCAGTATTTT
TRBJ2-5	TRBD1	TRBV11-1	-	CASTGQVQETQYF	TGTGCCAGCACCGGACAGGTCCAAGAGACCCAGTACTTC
TRBJ1-2	-	TRBV4-1	-	CASSQEDTYGYTF	TGCGCCAGCAGCCAAGAAGACACCTATGGCTACACCTTC
TRBJ2-1	-	TRBV5-6	-	CASNAGIQQRFNEQFF	TGTGCCAGCAACGCGGGGATTCAACAGCGGTTCAATGAGCAGTTCTTC
TRBJ2-1	-	TRBV19	-	CASSIFDAPYNEQFF	TGTGCCAGTAGTATATTTGATGCCCCCTACAATGAGCAGTTCTTC
TRBJ1-5	-	TRBV12-2	-	CASRYGTDNQPQHF	TGTGCAAGTCGCTACGGGACGGATAATCAGCCCCAGCATTTT
TRBJ2-4	-	TRBV5-1	once	CASSLGLENIQYF	TGCGCCAGCAGCTTGGGACTAGAGAACATTCAGTACTTC
TRBJ2-3	TRBD1	TRBV28	-	CASSPTGTTPRGTDTQYF	TGTGCCAGCAGCCCGACAGGGACCACCCCTAGGGGCACAGATACGCAGTATTTT
TRBJ2-1	TRBD2	TRBV2	-	CASTGGWEQFF	TGTGCCAGCACGGGGGGGTGGGAGCAGTTCTTC
TRBJ1-3	TRBD1	TRBV6-1	-	CASSGVGQDRSGNTIYF	TGTGCCAGCAGTGGGGTCGGACAGGACCGCTCTGGAAACACCATATATTTT
TRBJ1-6	TRBD1	TRBV18	-	CASSPSSLTGDNSPLHF	TGTGCCAGCTCACCTTCCTCCTTGACAGGGGATAATTCACCCCTCCACTTT
TRBJ1-1	-	TRBV4-1	-	CASSHGQRNTEAFF	TGCGCCAGCAGCCACGGACAGAGGAACACTGAAGCTTTCTTT
TRBJ1-4	-	TRBV5-1	-	CASSAGATNEKLFF	TGCGCCAGCAGCGCGGGTGCAACTAATGAAAAACTGTTTTTT
TRBJ2-7	-	TRBV28	-	CASSLGGRDYEQYF	TGTGCCAGCAGTTTAGGGGGCAGGGACTACGAGCAGTACTTC
TRBJ2-1	TRBD2	TRBV27	once	CASSFGLAGGRGYNEQFF	TGTGCCAGCAGTTTCGGACTAGCGGGAGGGCGAGGTTACAATGAGCAGTTCTTC
TRBJ1-3	-	TRBV5-1	-	CASSLDVRQAGNTIYF	TGCGCCAGCAGCTTGGACGTACGACAGGCTGGAAACACCATATATTTT
TRBJ2-6	-	TRBV27	-	CASREGVMVGVLTF	TGTGCCAGCAGGGAGGGGGTTATGGTGGGCGTCCTGACTTTC
TRBJ1-4	-	TRBV5-6	-	CASSLWTNEKLFF	TGTGCCAGCAGCTTGTGGACTAATGAAAAACTGTTTTTT
TRBJ2-1	-	TRBV27	-	CASSILGEVNNEQFF	TGTGCCAGCAGCATCTTGGGAGAGGTCAACAATGAGCAGTTCTTC
TRBJ1-5	-	TRBV27	-	CASSLRRQGNQPQHF	TGTGCCAGCAGTTTAAGGCGTCAGGGTAATCAGCCCCAGCATTTT
TRBJ2-4	TRBD1	TRBV29-1	-	CSVEEGTGLGIQYF	TGCAGCGTTGAAGAAGGGACAGGGCTAGGCATTCAGTACTTC
TRBJ2-1	TRBD2	TRBV19	-	CATWGGSSYNEQFF	TGTGCCACCTGGGGAGGGAGCTCCTACAATGAGCAGTTCTTC
TRBJ1-1	-	TRBV10-3	-	CAISESGGLNTEAFF	TGTGCCATCAGTGAGTCCGGGGGGCTGAACACTGAAGCTTTCTTT
TRBJ1-1	-	TRBV28	-	CASSPGRMNTEAFF	TGTGCCAGCAGTCCGGGACGGATGAACACTGAAGCTTTCTTT
TRBJ2-2	TRBD2	TRBV5-6	once	CASSFFGLAGDTGELFF	TGTGCCAGCAGCTTTTTTGGACTAGCGGGAGACACCGGGGAGCTGTTTTTT
TRBJ2-7	TRBD1	TRBV29-1	-	CSVVGQGSSYEQYF	TGCAGCGTGGTGGGACAGGGCTCATCCTACGAGCAGTACTTC
TRBJ2-5	-	TRBV6-5	-	CASSSYGPETQYF	TGTGCCAGCAGTTCCTACGGGCCGGAGACCCAGTACTTC
TRBJ1-3	-	TRBV7-7	few	CASSLTGIGNTIYF	TGTGCTAGCAGCTTGACGGGGATTGGAAACACCATATATTTT
TRBJ2-7	TRBD1	TRBV27	-	CASSLSPTGEDEQYF	TGTGCCAGCAGTTTAAGCCCGACAGGGGAGGACGAGCAGTACTTC
TRBJ1-5	-	TRBV6-5	-	CASSFADSSNQPQHF	TGTGCCAGCAGTTTCGCGGACAGCTCCAATCAGCCCCAGCATTTT
TRBJ2-7	-	TRBV2	-	CASSEWGRDDPYEQYF	TGTGCCAGCAGTGAATGGGGCAGGGACGATCCCTACGAGCAGTACTTC
TRBJ2-1	TRBD2	TRBV5-1	-	CASSFPASGRVDEQFF	TGCGCCAGCAGCTTTCCGGCTAGCGGGAGAGTTGATGAGCAGTTCTTC
TRBJ2-7	-	TRBV19	-	CASSPRTEGGYEQYF	TGTGCCAGTAGTCCTCGGACAGAGGGGGGCTACGAGCAGTACTTC
TRBJ2-7	TRBD2	TRBV19	-	CASSISGREDEQYF	TGTGCCAGTAGTATAAGCGGGAGGGAGGACGAGCAGTACTTC
TRBJ1-2	-	TRBV28	-	CASSSGLRGYTF	TGTGCCAGCAGTTCCGGGCTCCGTGGCTACACCTTC
TRBJ2-1	TRBD1	TRBV18	-	CASSRNPGTGSNEQFF	TGTGCCAGCTCACGAAACCCCGGGACAGGGAGCAATGAGCAGTTCTTC
TRBJ2-1	-	TRBV5-6	once	CASSLIWNEQFF	TGTGCCAGCAGCTTGATTTGGAATGAGCAGTTCTTC
TRBJ2-3	TRBD1	TRBV29-1	-	CSVRLTGGTDTQYF	TGCAGCGTTCGGCTGACAGGGGGGACAGATACGCAGTATTTT
TRBJ2-1	TRBD1	TRBV5-1	-	CASTIGTVAANEQFF	TGCGCCAGCACTATAGGGACAGTGGCTGCCAATGAGCAGTTCTTC
TRBJ2-7	-	TRBV28	-	CASSFGAVRGEQYF	TGTGCCAGCAGTTTCGGCGCGGTCCGGGGCGAGCAGTACTTC
TRBJ2-6	-	TRBV5-1	-	CASSLVASGANVLTF	TGCGCCAGCAGCTTGGTAGCGTCCGGGGCCAACGTCCTGACTTTC
TRBJ2-1	TRBD2	TRBV19	-	CASRESGTSGRWRQFF	TGTGCCAGTAGAGAATCCGGGACTAGCGGCAGGTGGAGACAGTTCTTC
TRBJ1-2	-	TRBV5-4	-	CASSIQNPLNYGYTF	TGTGCCAGCAGCATACAGAACCCCCTTAACTATGGCTACACCTTC
TRBJ2-1	-	TRBV11-2	-	CASSLDLAEQFF	TGTGCCAGCAGCTTAGATCTAGCGGAGCAGTTCTTC
TRBJ2-3	TRBD1	TRBV5-1	once	CASSLRDRKNTQYF	TGCGCCAGCAGCTTGCGGGACAGGAAAAATACGCAGTATTTT
TRBJ1-2	-	TRBV6-1	-	CASISTGWGGYTF	TGTGCCAGCATCTCCACAGGGTGGGGAGGCTACACCTTC